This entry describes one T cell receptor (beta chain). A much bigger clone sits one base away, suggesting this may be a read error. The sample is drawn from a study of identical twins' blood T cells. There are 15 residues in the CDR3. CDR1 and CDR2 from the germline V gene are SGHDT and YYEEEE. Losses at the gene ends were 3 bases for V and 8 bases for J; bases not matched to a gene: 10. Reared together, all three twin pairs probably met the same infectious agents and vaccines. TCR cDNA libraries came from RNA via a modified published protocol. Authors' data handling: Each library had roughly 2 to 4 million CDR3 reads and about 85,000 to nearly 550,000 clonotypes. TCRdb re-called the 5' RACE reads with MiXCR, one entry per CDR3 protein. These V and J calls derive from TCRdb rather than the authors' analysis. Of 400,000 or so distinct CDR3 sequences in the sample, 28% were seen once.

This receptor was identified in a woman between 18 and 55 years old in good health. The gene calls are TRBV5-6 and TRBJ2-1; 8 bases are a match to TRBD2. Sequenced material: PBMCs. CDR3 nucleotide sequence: TGTGCCAGCAGCTCGGGACTAGTGGGAGTATATGAGCAGTTCTTC. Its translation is CASSSGLVGVYEQFF.